This T cell receptor (beta chain) was recorded in a study of blood T cell repertoires in COVID-19. Background on the study: Samples of COVID-19 (acute and convalescent) were obtained from the United States, Italy and Spain.

Authors' analysis steps: Reference gene primer amplification gave estimated nucleated cell counts. Libraries were prepared by immunoSEQ multiplex PCR; TCRdb keeps only in-frame clonotypes and omits some of them. V, J and clone size derive from that table, while D and trimming were established from the DNA sequence. The sample yields approximately 170,000 clones, roughly 80% seen once. Germline CDR1 and CDR2: SGHAT and FQNNGV. Trimming pared 5 bases from V and 0 bases from J, leaving 7 bases between. CDR3 length: 14 residues. Input material: peripheral blood. The receptor comes from a woman aged 45-59 years with acute or convalescent COVID-19. This rearrangement joins TRBV11-2 to TRBJ2-2; D may be TRBD2 (6 bases). In DNA, the CDR3 is TGTGCCAGCAGCCGGAGGGCGAACACCGGGGAGCTGTTTTTT. It codes for CASSRRANTGELFF.